This TCR beta chain was found in a study of Ad26.COV2.S vaccination and SARS-CoV-2 variants. Study-wide results and caveats: The TCR-based breadth and depth measures might underestimate overall T cell responses.

Deletions cut 1 base from V and 3 bases from J, with 7 bases between. This CDR3 spans 13 amino acids. Looked up from germline, CDR1 is SGHNT and CDR2 is YENEEA. The treatment: about 20 received Ad26.COV2.S at low or high dose, single or two shots; 5 received placebo; per-sample allocation not given. Collection of samples fell on day 63 after the first vaccine or placebo injection. Data came from immunoSEQ multiplex PCR; TCRdb stores just in-frame clones and leaves some out. The profile shows roughly 680,000 clones, roughly 90% of them singletons. A word on this clone: Its specificity is unknown.

This receptor was identified in a person between 18 and 65 years old who received the Ad26.COV2.S COVID-19 vaccine or a placebo. The sequences come from peripheral blood, collected in a trial of Ad26.COV2.S vaccine versus placebo. The chain has TRBV11-3 and TRBJ2-7; D gene ambiguous. In DNA, the CDR3 is TGTGCCAGCAGCTTAGCGCACAGCTACGAGCAGTACTTC. Its protein product is CASSLAHSYEQYF.